This passage covers 32 T cell receptor beta chains from one sample sequenced in a study of cytomegalovirus exposure and HLA in healthy donors. The PCR had 60 Vbeta and 13 Jbeta primers. Here immunoSEQ multiplex PCR was the method, and the copy in TCRdb shows in-frame clones only, minus some. The sample yields hundreds of thousands of clones, around four fifths seen once. The sample was PBMCs. The receptors shown here come from a woman aged 40 to 55 in good health and CMV-seronegative.

The genes are TRBV29-1 and TRBJ2-7, with TRBD1 matching 7 bases. CDR3 length: 12 amino acids. From germline, CDR1 is SQVTM and CDR2 ANQGSEA. V shed 7 bases and J 6 bases; nucleotides not matched to a gene: 9. CDR3 loop: CSAKQGSGEQYF. The DNA of the CDR3 is TGCAGCGCCAAACAGGGGTCAGGCGAGCAGTACTTC.

This chain uses TRBV5-4 with TRBJ2-7; 8 bases map to TRBD1. Per germline, CDR1 SGHNT and CDR2 YYREEE (reference sequence). V lost 1 base and J lost 7; bases outside the gene matches: 10. This CDR3 has 15 residues. The CDR3 sequence: CASSLQQGDSREQYF. CDR3 nucleotides: TGTGCCAGCAGCTTGCAACAGGGGGATTCTCGTGAGCAGTACTTC. Filled out from reference TRBV5-4 and TRBJ2-7, the complete variable domain reads ETGVTQSPTHLIKTRGQQVTLRCSSQSGHNTVSWYQQALGQGPQFIFQYYREEENGRGNFPPRFSGLQFPNYSSELNVNALELDDSALYLCASSLQQGDSREQYFGPGTRLTVT.

V usage is TRBV7-9 and J usage is TRBJ1-1, with TRBD1 as a possible D gene (5 bases). Germline loops: CDR1 SEHNR, CDR2 FQNEAQ (reference sequence). The CDR3 is 13 residues long. V lost 5 bases, J lost 11 bases, and 18 bases lay in between. The DNA of the CDR3 is TGTGCCAGCAGCGGGAGGACAAAGATAGGGGCTTTCTTT. Its translation: CASSGRTKIGAFF.

V gene TRBV5-5 combines with J gene TRBJ1-1, with a weak D call TRBD1 (5 bases). The CDR3 spans 13 residues. The germline V gene has CDR1 SGHKS and CDR2 YYEKEE (reference sequence). V was pared by 6 bases and J by 8 bases, with 17 bases between. This chain's CDR3 is CASKPSRPGEAFF. The CDR3 nucleotides are TGTGCCAGCAAACCGTCCAGGCCAGGGGAAGCTTTCTTT. Using reference TRBV5-5 and TRBJ1-1 for the parts outside the CDR3, the full variable domain is DAGVTQSPTHLIKTRGQQVTLRCSPISGHKSVSWYQQVLGQGPQFIFQYYEKEERGRGNFPDRFSARQFPNYSSELNVNALLLGDSALYLCASKPSRPGEAFFGQGTRLTVV.

CDR3 protein: CASSAGQGTYEQYF. CDR3 DNA: TGCGCCAGCAGCGCGGGACAGGGGACCTACGAGCAGTACTTC. The chain couples TRBV5-1 to TRBJ2-7; TRBD1 matches 10 bases. V gave up 4 bases and J gave up 2 bases; unmatched junction bases: 3. The CDR3 loop spans 14 amino acids. Germline V gives CDR1 SGHRS, CDR2 YFSETQ.

V gene TRBV4-1 combines with J gene TRBJ2-1, with a weak D call TRBD2 (5 bases). Looked up from germline, CDR1 is MGHRA and CDR2 is YSYEKL. Trimming took off 4 bases at V and 5 bases at J, with 12 bases between the two ends. The CDR3 has 14 residues. CDR3 sequence reads: CASSPSREHNEQFF. The CDR3 nucleotides read TGCGCCAGCAGCCCCTCGAGGGAGCACAATGAGCAGTTCTTC.

The chain is built from TRBV19 and TRBJ1-6; 10 bases map to TRBD1. The CDR3 consists of 13 residues. The ends lost 9 bases at V and 7 bases at J; junction bases unmatched: 3. Germline loops: CDR1 LNHDA, CDR2 SQIVND (reference sequence). In DNA, the CDR3 is TGTGCCAGCCAGGGACAGGGGAATTCACCCCTCCACTTT. Residues: CASQGQGNSPLHF.

The rearrangement uses TRBV29-1 and TRBJ1-2; D may be TRBD1 (6 bases). Germline V CDR1 and CDR2: SQVTM, ANQGSEA. V was cut by 1 base and J by 8 bases, with 20 bases left in between. The CDR3 runs 15 residues. The CDR3 bases are TGCAGCGTTGAAGGAGAATCAGGGGCCTATGGAGGCTACACCTTC. Amino acids: CSVEGESGAYGGYTF.

The V call is TRBV5-4, the J call TRBJ2-7, with 7 bases that match TRBD1. The CDR3 is 12 residues long. The germline CDR1 and CDR2 sequences are SGHNT and YYREEE (reference sequence). The V segment lost 4 bases and the J segment 4 bases; nucleotides outside the gene matches: 2. The DNA for the CDR3 is TGTGCCAGCAGCATGACAGGGTACGAGCAGTACTTC. Translating gives CASSMTGYEQYF.

The chain combines TRBV4-2 with TRBJ1-5; no firm D call. This CDR3 comprises 15 residues. V lost 1 base and J lost 4, with 11 bases in between. Germline V gives CDR1 LGHNA, CDR2 YNFKEQ. CDR3 in DNA: TGTGCCAGCAGCCAAGGTTTGCGGGTGAATCAGCCCCAGCATTTT. Residues: CASSQGLRVNQPQHF.

The V gene is TRBV7-3, the J gene TRBJ2-3; a possible D gene is TRBD2 (5 bases). The V gene's germline CDR1 is SGHTA and CDR2 FQGTGA. The V end was cut by 6 bases, the J end by 6 bases, with 13 bases between. CDR3 length: 13 residues. The CDR3 reads CASRPPSSDTQYF. As DNA, the CDR3 is TGTGCCAGCAGACCCCCTAGCAGCGATACGCAGTATTTT. Variable domain in full (rest from reference TRBV7-3 and TRBJ2-3): GAGVSQTPSNKVTEKGKYVELRCDPISGHTALYWYRQSLGQGPEFLIYFQGTGAADDSGLPNDRFFAVRPEGSVSTLKIQRTERGDSAVYLCASRPPSSDTQYFGPGTRLTVL.

V and J are TRBV5-1 and TRBJ2-1; 9 bases line up with TRBD1. The trim removed 5 bases at V and 9 bases at J, leaving 6 bases unmatched. CDR1 is SGHRS, CDR2 YFSETQ, per germline. This CDR3 spans 13 amino acids. CDR3 residues: CASRPTGGGEQFF. The CDR3 coding sequence is TGCGCCAGCAGGCCAACAGGGGGCGGTGAGCAGTTCTTC. The variable domain in full, with the rest retrieved from reference TRBV5-1 and TRBJ2-1, is KAGVTQTPRYLIKTRGQQVTLSCSPISGHRSVSWYQQTPGQGLQFLFEYFSETQRNKGNFPGRFSGRQFSNSRSEMNVSTLELGDSALYLCASRPTGGGEQFFGPGTRLTVL.

The chain employs TRBV27 and TRBJ1-4; no clear D gene. The CDR3 has 13 residues. Germline CDR1 MNHEY, CDR2 SMNVEV (reference sequence). The V and J ends lost 6 bases and 7 bases respectively, with 12 bases between them. CDR3 DNA: TGTGCCAGCAGGGGCTTTCAAAGTGAAAAACTGTTTTTT. Translation gives CASRGFQSEKLFF. Full variable domain (remainder filled in from reference TRBV27 and TRBJ1-4): EAQVTQNPRYLITVTGKKLTVTCSQNMNHEYMSWYRQDPGLGLRQIYYSMNVEVTDKGDVPEGYKVSRKEKRNFPLILESPSPNQTSLYFCASRGFQSEKLFFGSGTQLSVL.

The chain couples TRBV27 to TRBJ1-2; TRBD1 is a possible D gene (5 bases). Germline V gene sequence: CDR1 MNHEY, CDR2 SMNVEV (reference sequence). V lost 10 bases to trimming and J lost 2 bases, with 17 bases between them. The CDR3 sequence is 14 residues long. CDR3 in DNA: TGTGCCACCGCGGGCGGGGGAGGGAACTATGGCTACACCTTC. Amino acids: CATAGGGGNYGYTF.

CDR3 protein: CASSVDSGGNQETQYF. In DNA, the CDR3 is TGTGCCAGCAGCGTAGATAGCGGGGGGAACCAAGAGACCCAGTACTTC. The genes are TRBV9 and TRBJ2-5; TRBD2 aligns across 10 bases. This CDR3 is built from 16 residues. V dropped 0 bases and J dropped 0; count of bases not matched to a gene: 2. Germline-derived CDR1 and CDR2 are SGDLS and YYNGEE.

The chain combines TRBV6-5 with TRBJ1-3; no clear D. The CDR3 covers 13 residues. V was cut by 7 bases and J by 2 bases, with 9 bases left in between. From germline, CDR1 is MNHEY and CDR2 SVGAGI. The CDR3, as DNA: TGTGCCAGCACGCCCGGGACTGGAAACACCATATATTTT. It is translated as CASTPGTGNTIYF.

The chain employs TRBV19 and TRBJ1-5; TRBD1 is a possible D gene (6 bases). This CDR3 region has 14 residues. V was clipped by 6 bases and J by 0 bases, with 9 bases between them. CDR1 and CDR2 (germline): LNHDA, SQIVND (reference sequence). This CDR3 is CASRRTVSNQPQHF. CDR3 sequence (DNA): TGTGCCAGTAGACGGACAGTTAGCAATCAGCCCCAGCATTTT. The whole variable domain, remainder taken from reference TRBV19 and TRBJ1-5, is DGGITQSPKYLFRKEGQNVTLSCEQNLNHDAMYWYRQDPGQGLRLIYYSQIVNDFQKGDIAEGYSVSREKKESFPLTVTSAQKNPTAFYLCASRRTVSNQPQHFGDGTRLSIL.

V and J are TRBV2 and TRBJ2-7, with D perhaps TRBD1 (6 bases). Deletions cut 3 bases from V and 2 bases from J, with 17 bases between. The V gene's germline CDR1 is SNHLY and CDR2 FYNNEI. This CDR3 is 16 amino acids long. CDR3 protein: CASSEVRLQGTYEQYF. CDR3 DNA sequence: TGTGCCAGCAGTGAGGTACGCCTACAGGGAACCTACGAGCAGTACTTC.

The CDR3 DNA is TGTGCCACCAGCAGAGGGGGGGGACAGGGCAAAAACATTCAGTACTTC. Residues: CATSRGGGQGKNIQYF. This chain joins TRBV15 and TRBJ2-4, with TRBD1 matching over 9 bases. Per the germline V gene, CDR1 is LNHNV and CDR2 is YYDKDF (reference sequence). Trimming cost V 1 base and J 3 bases; bases outside gene matches: 4. The CDR3 is made up of 16 amino acids. The complete variable domain, with remaining parts taken from reference TRBV15 and TRBJ2-4, reads DAMVIQNPRYQVTQFGKPVTLSCSQTLNHNVMYWYQQKSSQAPKLLFHYYDKDFNNEADTPDNFQSRRPNTSFCFLDIRSPGLGDTAMYLCATSRGGGQGKNIQYFGAGTRLSVL.

In the case of this clone: This sample includes further DNA sequences coding for the same CDR3. The rearrangement links TRBV6-5 to TRBJ1-6; no clear D. This CDR3 spans 12 amino acids. V dropped 3 bases and J dropped 9 bases, with 6 bases sitting between them. Germline loops: CDR1 MNHEY, CDR2 SVGAGI. CDR3 residues: CASSYRGSPLHF. The CDR3 bases are TGTGCCAGCAGTTATCGGGGTTCACCCCTCCACTTT.

V usage is TRBV19 and J usage is TRBJ2-5, with 12 bases identical to TRBD1. Trimming took 3 bases from V and 11 from J; bases not matched to a gene: 10. The CDR3 length is 15 residues. Germline V gene data show CDR1 as LNHDA and CDR2 as SQIVND (reference sequence). CDR3 coding DNA: TGTGCCAGTAGTATCTCGGGACAGGGGGCTTATGAGCAGTACTTC. As protein: CASSISGQGAYEQYF.

The chain combines TRBV30 with TRBJ2-5, with D possibly TRBD2 on 6 matching bases. The V gene's germline CDR1 is GTSNPN and CDR2 SVGIG (reference sequence). Trimming shortened V by 1 base and J by 6 bases, and 15 bases separated the two germline ends. CDR3 size: 14 residues. This chain's CDR3 is CAWSGGDSRQTQYF. The CDR3 region has the DNA TGTGCCTGGAGTGGGGGGGACTCCCGGCAGACCCAGTACTTC.

In its sample, this clone was seen a few times. V gene TRBV6-5 combines with J gene TRBJ1-1; D perhaps matches TRBD1 (5 bases). Germline assignment: CDR1 MNHEY and CDR2 SVGAGI. The V gene lost 5 bases and the J gene lost 5 bases, with 18 bases spanning the gap. The CDR3 is 15 amino acids. This CDR3 reads CASSTRSSRDTEAFF. DNA for the CDR3: TGTGCCAGCAGTACCCGGTCGAGCAGGGATACTGAAGCTTTCTTT.

The rearrangement joins TRBV5-1 to TRBJ2-3, with 12 bases identical to TRBD2. This CDR3 region has 16 residues. Germline V gene sequence: CDR1 SGHRS, CDR2 YFSETQ. Unmatched junction bases numbered 5, after V lost 0 bases and J lost 6 bases. CDR3 loop: CASSLGLAGGMDTQYF. The CDR3 region has the DNA TGCGCCAGCAGCTTGGGCCTAGCGGGGGGGATGGATACGCAGTATTTT.

V usage is TRBV27 and J usage is TRBJ2-2, with 7 bases identical to TRBD1. The CDR3 runs to 16 residues. CDR1 is MNHEY and CDR2 is SMNVEV in the germline V gene (reference sequence). J gave up 5 bases and V 5 bases, and 11 bases lay outside the gene matches. The CDR3 spells CASSASPQGVTGELFF. The CDR3 DNA reads TGTGCCAGCAGTGCGAGTCCTCAGGGGGTTACCGGGGAGCTGTTTTTT.

The V gene is TRBV7-2, the J gene TRBJ1-1; TRBD1 is a possible D gene (6 bases). CDR1 and CDR2 from the germline V gene are SGHTA and FQGNSA. Trimming shortened V by 5 bases and J by 8 bases, and 21 bases separated the two germline ends. The CDR3 length is 15 residues. DNA for the CDR3: TGTGCCAGCAGCCCCCTCCTTGGGGGGGCCCCGGAAGCTTTCTTT. Translation: CASSPLLGGAPEAFF.

This clone was picked up a small number of times. The chain uses TRBV30 and TRBJ2-1, with 10 bases identical to TRBD2. Germline V CDR1 and CDR2: GTSNPN, SVGIG (reference sequence). Losses at the gene ends were 0 bases for V and 9 bases for J; bases not matched to a gene: 2. The CDR3 is 13 residues long. As DNA, the CDR3 is TGTGCCTGGAGTGTACTAGCGGGGAGTGAGCAGTTCTTC. The encoded protein is CAWSVLAGSEQFF.

This sequence joins TRBV6-5 and TRBJ2-3, with D maybe TRBD2 (5 bases). In germline, CDR1 is MNHEY, CDR2 SVGAGI. This CDR3 comprises 14 residues. The germline V and J ends were trimmed by 6 bases and 2 bases, with 12 bases remaining between them. The CDR3 region has the DNA TGTGCCAGCAGCTCCCCGGGAACCACAGATACGCAGTATTTT. It translates to CASSSPGTTDTQYF.

The J gene is TRBJ2-5, the V gene TRBV6-1, with 8 bases aligning to TRBD2. Germline CDR1 MNHNS, CDR2 SASEGT. This CDR3 is 15 amino acids long. V was clipped by 5 bases and J by 1 base; unmatched bases: 6. The CDR3 sequence is CASSLPGGGQETQYF. Written as DNA, the CDR3 is TGTGCCAGCAGTCTCCCCGGGGGGGGCCAAGAGACCCAGTACTTC.

The chain has TRBV5-4 and TRBJ2-5, with a weak D call TRBD1 (7 bases). CDR1 is SGHNT and CDR2 is YYREEE in the germline V gene (reference sequence). The CDR3 is 15 amino acids. The V end was cut by 3 bases, the J end by 3 bases, with 15 bases between. Here the CDR3 reads CASSSFRGEEETQYF. In nucleotides, the CDR3 is TGTGCCAGCAGCTCTTTCAGGGGGGAAGAAGAGACCCAGTACTTC.

The DNA for the CDR3 is TGCAGCGTTGTGGCCCCGGCAGGGCCTCAACATAACTATGGCTACACCTTC. Protein product: CSVVAPAGPQHNYGYTF. The rearrangement links TRBV29-1 to TRBJ1-2; D may be TRBD1 (5 bases). Trimming pared 4 bases from V and 1 base from J, leaving 22 bases between. The CDR3 runs 17 residues. Germline assignment: CDR1 SQVTM and CDR2 ANQGSEA.

The chain recombines TRBV5-5 with TRBJ1-1; 12 positions agree with TRBD1. Germline V gene data show CDR1 as SGHKS and CDR2 as YYEKEE (reference sequence). Trimming at V came to 2 bases and at J to 5 bases, leaving 4 bases not matched to a gene. The CDR3 totals 15 residues. The DNA of the CDR3 is TGTGCCAGCAGCTTTGGGACAGGGGGCTGGACTGAAGCTTTCTTT. Translated: CASSFGTGGWTEAFF.